These T cell receptor beta chains were read from a single sample in a study of tumor-infiltrating lymphocytes in primary liver carcinoma. From the multiplex PCR reads, TCRdb called clonotypes with MiXCR, one entry per CDR3 protein. The sample lists around 50,000 distinct CDR3 sequences; roughly 77% were seen once. The sample was liver tumor tissue from sampling region 3. Every receptor here comes from a middle-aged man with primary liver carcinoma and hepatitis B virus infection. Both conserved end residues are trimmed from each CDR3. Fields, in order: J gene, clone size, V gene, CDR3 protein. Clone size is stated in some rows and not others, as once, few, many or a class when expanded.

J gene: TRBJ2-5
clone size: .
V gene: TRBV6-1
CDR3 protein: ASTPQEAQY

J gene: TRBJ2-3
clone size: .
V gene: TRBV5-1
CDR3 protein: ASSLGQSGPDTQY

J gene: TRBJ2-7
clone size: .
V gene: TRBV24-1
CDR3 protein: ATSDTPSYEQY

J gene: TRBJ2-7
clone size: .
V gene: TRBV4-1
CDR3 protein: ASSLWDSSYEQY

J gene: TRBJ1-5
clone size: .
V gene: TRBV12-3/TRBV12-4
CDR3 protein: ASSEATGSAGNQPHH

J gene: TRBJ2-3
clone size: .
V gene: TRBV5-1
CDR3 protein: TSSLATSADTQY

J gene: TRBJ2-3
clone size: .
V gene: TRBV29-1
CDR3 protein: SVGAGGDTDTQR

J gene: TRBJ2-5
clone size: .
V gene: TRBV11-1
CDR3 protein: ASSAGGPQGAEY

J gene: .
clone size: .
V gene: TRBV29-1
CDR3 protein: HVNKRNEQY

J gene: TRBJ1-1
clone size: once
V gene: TRBV7-9
CDR3 protein: ASSLAFGLQDGNTEAF

J gene: TRBJ2-1
clone size: .
V gene: TRBV10-2
CDR3 protein: ASIGPSQKYNNEQF

J gene: TRBJ1-2
clone size: .
V gene: TRBV28
CDR3 protein: AIPLDPGGYA

J gene: TRBJ2-1
clone size: .
V gene: TRBV6-6
CDR3 protein: ASSYHGTGVSTRREGLKNEQF

J gene: TRBJ2-7
clone size: .
V gene: TRBV5-1
CDR3 protein: ASSETSGGVYDEY

J gene: TRBJ1-6
clone size: .
V gene: TRBV11-2
CDR3 protein: ASSLHGADSPLY

J gene: TRBJ1-1
clone size: once
V gene: TRBV29-1
CDR3 protein: SVAGQGMNHEAF

J gene: TRBJ2-7
clone size: .
V gene: TRBV11-2
CDR3 protein: DSSLSVGLAVGGYKQY

J gene: TRBJ1-3
clone size: .
V gene: TRBV11-1
CDR3 protein: ASAGGAGNTIY

J gene: TRBJ2-1
clone size: .
V gene: TRBV28
CDR3 protein: ASSLAGGPRQF

J gene: TRBJ2-2
clone size: many
V gene: TRBV4-1
CDR3 protein: ASSQSPLGTANTGELF

J gene: TRBJ2-7
clone size: .
V gene: TRBV7-9
CDR3 protein: ASSMGISPGQY

J gene: TRBJ1-1
clone size: .
V gene: TRBV12-3/TRBV12-4
CDR3 protein: ASSVSGLTEAF